This TCR beta chain is drawn from a study of T-cell reconstitution after alpha-beta-depleted transplantation in children. The CDR3 is 17 residues long. Trimming at V came to 3 bases and at J to 7 bases, leaving 11 bases not matched to a gene. Germline loops: CDR1 LNHNV, CDR2 YYDKDF (reference sequence). This clonotype was seen at least ten times. Antigen unknown. Study results and caveats: Some patients' high day-60 TCRbeta diversity was attributed to recipient cells surviving conditioning. Expanded graft clones, several hundred of them, were reportedly the source of alpha-beta T cells about two months after transplant. Newly produced T cells mostly accounted for T-cell counts and diversity one year post-transplant.

Unique molecular identifiers featured in how the TCRbeta library was prepared. Via MiXCR, TCRdb re-called the PCR reads, giving one row per CDR3 protein. Here the sample spans roughly 17,000 distinct CDR3 sequences, 9.5% to 15% being singletons. This clonotype was sampled from a boy under two years old who had a stem cell transplant for Wiskott-Aldrich syndrome, so the T cells may come from the graft donor. The source material was PBMCs, mostly from graft donor cells, sampled 180 days after TCRalphabeta/CD19-depleted stem cell transplant. The rearrangement links TRBV15 to TRBJ2-1; TRBD2 agrees at 11 bases. The CDR3 DNA is TGTGCCACCAGCAGTGGGAGATTGGCTAGCGGGAGGAATGAGCAGTTCTTC. Protein product: CATSSGRLASGRNEQFF. The whole variable domain, remainder taken from reference TRBV15 and TRBJ2-1, is DAMVIQNPRYQVTQFGKPVTLSCSQTLNHNVMYWYQQKSSQAPKLLFHYYDKDFNNEADTPDNFQSRRPNTSFCFLDIRSPGLGDTAMYLCATSSGRLASGRNEQFFGPGTRLTVL.